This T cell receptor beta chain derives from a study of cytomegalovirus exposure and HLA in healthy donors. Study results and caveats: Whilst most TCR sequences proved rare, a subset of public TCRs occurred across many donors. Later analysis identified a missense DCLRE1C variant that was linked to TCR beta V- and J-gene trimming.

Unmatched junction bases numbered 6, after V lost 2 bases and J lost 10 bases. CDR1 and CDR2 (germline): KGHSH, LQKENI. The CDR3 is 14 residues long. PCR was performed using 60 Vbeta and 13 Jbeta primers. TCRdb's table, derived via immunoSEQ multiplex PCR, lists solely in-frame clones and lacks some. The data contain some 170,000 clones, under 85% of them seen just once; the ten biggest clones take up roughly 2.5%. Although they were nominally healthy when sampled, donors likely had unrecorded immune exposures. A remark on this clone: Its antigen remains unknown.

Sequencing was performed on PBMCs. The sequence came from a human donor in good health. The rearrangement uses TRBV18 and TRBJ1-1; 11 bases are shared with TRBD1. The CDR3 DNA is TGTGCCAGCTCACCAGGGGGACAGGGGGAGGCAGCTTTCTTT. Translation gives CASSPGGQGEAAFF.